This T cell receptor beta chain came from a study of blood T cell repertoires in COVID-19. Whole-study context: Sites across the United States, Italy and Spain contributed samples from acute and convalescent COVID-19.

Sequencing was performed with immunoSEQ multiplex PCR; in TCRdb, only in-frame clones are kept and a portion is missing. The table includes 400,000 or so clones, around 87% detected once. V lost 2 bases to trimming and J lost 4 bases; unmatched junction nucleotides: 2. The CDR3 contains 14 residues. Germline V CDR1 and CDR2: MDHEN, SYDVKM. V usage is TRBV28 and J usage is TRBJ1-2, with TRBD1 identical over 9 bases. Sequencing input: PBMCs or T cells enriched from blood (not recorded which). The source of this sequence is a man aged 40-55 years in a cohort exposed to, infected with or recovered from COVID-19 (not recorded which). CDR3 region: CASSLRQGGYGYTF. For the CDR3, the DNA is TGTGCCAGCAGTTTACGACAGGGGGGCTATGGCTACACCTTC.